The 4 T cell receptor beta chains below all came from one sample that was sequenced in a study of blood T cell repertoires in COVID-19. This table comes from immunoSEQ multiplex PCR, and its TCRdb copy is limited to in-frame clones, with some not included. The sample lists around 180,000 clones, over 65% occurring once. Material: peripheral blood. These TCRs come from a person aged 65-85 years with COVID-19, enrolled during active disease.

This clone has more than one count but fewer than ten. The chain is built from TRBV4-3 and TRBJ1-6, with 8 nucleotides matching TRBD1. CDR1 is LGHNA, CDR2 YSLEER, per germline. This CDR3 is built from 15 residues. Losses at the gene ends were 0 bases for V and 8 bases for J; bases not matched to a gene: 3. The CDR3 bases are TGCGCCAGCAGCCAAGATCAACAGGGGGATTCACCCCTCCACTTT. Amino acids: CASSQDQQGDSPLHF.

J is TRBJ2-7 and V is TRBV11-2; D might be TRBD1 (7 bases). V was shortened by 5 bases and J by 3 bases, with 11 bases between the two germline ends. CDR1 and CDR2 (germline): SGHAT, FQNNGV. The CDR3 has 13 amino acids. The CDR3 coding sequence is TGTGCCAGCAGCGCGGGACAGTTCTACGAGCAGTACTTC. It codes for CASSAGQFYEQYF.

The chain has TRBV12-5 and TRBJ1-1, with 9 bases aligning to TRBD1. V was pared by 1 base and J by 5 bases, with 2 bases of the junction left unmatched. The CDR3 extends over 14 amino acids. Germline V gene sequence: CDR1 LGHNT, CDR2 FRNRAP. CDR3 protein: CASGLGQGGTEAFF. The CDR3, as DNA: TGTGCTAGTGGTTTGGGACAGGGGGGTACTGAAGCTTTCTTT.

The chain joins TRBV7-9 to TRBJ1-2; unclear D gene. CDR3 length: 14 residues. V lost 5 bases and J lost 0, with 10 bases in between. CDR1 and CDR2 (germline): SEHNR, FQNEAQ (reference sequence). As DNA, the CDR3 is TGTGCCAGCAGCCTCCCTAATGCTAACTATGGCTACACCTTC. It is translated as CASSLPNANYGYTF.